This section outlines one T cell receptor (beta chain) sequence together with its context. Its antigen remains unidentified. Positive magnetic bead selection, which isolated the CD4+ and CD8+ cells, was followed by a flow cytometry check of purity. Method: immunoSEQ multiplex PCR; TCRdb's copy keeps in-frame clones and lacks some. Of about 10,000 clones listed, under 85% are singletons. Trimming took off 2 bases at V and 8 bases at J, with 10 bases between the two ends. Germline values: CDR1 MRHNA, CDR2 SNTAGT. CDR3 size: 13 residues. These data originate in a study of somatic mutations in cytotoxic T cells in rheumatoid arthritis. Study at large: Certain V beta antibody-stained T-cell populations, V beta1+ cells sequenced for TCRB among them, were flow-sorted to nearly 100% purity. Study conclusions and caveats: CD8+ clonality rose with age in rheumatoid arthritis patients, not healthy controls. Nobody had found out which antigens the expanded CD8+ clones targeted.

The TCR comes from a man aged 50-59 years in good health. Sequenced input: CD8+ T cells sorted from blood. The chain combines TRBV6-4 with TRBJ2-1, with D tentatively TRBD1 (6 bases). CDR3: CASSDGDTDEQFF. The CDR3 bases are TGTGCCAGCAGTGACGGGGACACCGATGAGCAGTTCTTC.